This T cell receptor beta chain was identified during a study of siplizumab effects on memory and regulatory T cells. Broader study findings: Naive-or-memory phenotypes were unassignable for roughly 75-95% of proliferating CD4+ or CD8+ clones. Mappable alloreactive CD4+ clones averaged approximately 70% Treg-derived with siplizumab versus under 30% in controls. Naive T cells appeared more diverse than memory cells and seemed to be major alloresponse contributors.

As for this clone: The antigen is undetermined.

Sequencing of each sample assayed roughly 9.1 x 10^4 TCR templates. Assay used: immunoSEQ multiplex PCR; TCRdb lists only in-frame clones, some missing. Of about 100,000 clones in the sample, roughly nine tenths were seen once. The CDR3 length is 17 residues. CDR1 is ENHRY and CDR2 is SYGVKD in the germline V gene. V was clipped by 1 base and J by 9 bases; unmatched bases: 7. The source is a human donor in good health. The specimen was Tregs sorted from blood. This chain connects TRBV10-3 to TRBJ2-1, with 15 bases matching TRBD2. DNA for the CDR3: TGTGCCATCAGTGAGTTCGGACTAGCGGGAGGGCAAGGTGAGCAGTTCTTC. It specifies CAISEFGLAGGQGEQFF.